The 26 T cell receptor beta chains below come from one sample, sequenced in a study of CD8 T cell repertoires and HIV-1 epitope variants. TCRdb's copy holds only in-frame clones and misses some; the assay was immunoSEQ multiplex PCR. The table includes under 100,000 clones, roughly four fifths detected once. The sample was uncultured baseline CD8+ T cells from peripheral blood mononuclear cells (PBMCs). These receptors came from a male donor with HIV.

V gene TRBV9 combines with J gene TRBJ2-3; D unresolved. CDR1 SGDLS and CDR2 YYNGEE come from the germline V gene. The CDR3 extends over 14 amino acids. V was clipped by 0 bases and J by 6 bases, with 11 bases between them. CDR3 nucleotide sequence: TGTGCCAGCAGCGTAGAAATCCTATCCGATACGCAGTATTTT. Translated: CASSVEILSDTQYF.

This chain links TRBV6-5 with TRBJ2-7; 9 bases align to TRBD2. The CDR3 extends over 15 amino acids. Germline assignment: CDR1 MNHEY and CDR2 SVGAGI. Trimming cost V 4 bases and J 3 bases; bases outside gene matches: 7. The chain's CDR3 is CASSSASGDLYEQYF. DNA for the CDR3: TGTGCCAGCAGTTCCGCTAGCGGGGATCTCTACGAGCAGTACTTC.

V is TRBV5-1 and J is TRBJ1-4; D is uncertain. The CDR3 spans 13 residues. The ends were cut back, 0 bases at V and 3 bases at J, with 3 bases in the middle. Germline V gene lookup returns CDR1 SGHRS and CDR2 YFSETQ. The CDR3 reads CASSLGSNEKLFF. The CDR3 bases are TGCGCCAGCAGCTTGGGGTCTAATGAAAAACTGTTTTTT.

The rearrangement links TRBV30 to TRBJ1-3; D remains unclear. The CDR3 spans 14 residues. The V end lost 1 base, the J end lost 0 bases, and 7 bases lay between the germline ends. The germline gives CDR1 GTSNPN, CDR2 SVGIG (reference sequence). CDR3 sequence reads: CAWSEAPSGNTIYF. Written as DNA, the CDR3 is TGTGCCTGGAGTGAGGCTCCCTCTGGAAACACCATATATTTT.

This clone was counted a few times. The chain employs TRBV13 and TRBJ1-2; 10 bases match TRBD1. The CDR3 is made up of 15 amino acids. CDR1 PRHDT and CDR2 FYEKMQ come from the germline V gene (reference sequence). V gave up 0 bases and J gave up 8 bases; unmatched junction bases: 6. The CDR3 reads CASSLGRQGARGYTF. The CDR3 DNA reads TGTGCCAGCAGCTTAGGGAGACAGGGGGCGCGGGGCTACACCTTC.

The rearrangement uses TRBV25-1 and TRBJ2-3, with D possibly TRBD2 on 5 matching bases. This CDR3 region has 15 residues. Trimming shortened V by 8 bases and J by 0 bases, and 15 bases separated the two germline ends. Germline V gene lookup returns CDR1 MGHDK and CDR2 SYGVNS. The CDR3 here is CASARSGGSTDTQYF. The CDR3 region has the DNA TGTGCCAGCGCCCGATCGGGCGGGAGCACAGATACGCAGTATTTT.

V usage is TRBV5-4 and J usage is TRBJ2-5; weak D call: TRBD2 (5 bases). The CDR3 is 10 amino acids. The germline V gene has CDR1 SGHNT and CDR2 YYREEE (reference sequence). Trimming shortened V by 9 bases and J by 10 bases, and 13 bases separated the two germline ends. CDR3 protein: CATPSGDQYF. The CDR3 bases are TGTGCCACCCCCAGCGGAGACCAGTACTTC.

The chain has TRBV30 and TRBJ2-7; no clear D gene. V was shortened by 0 bases and J by 5 bases, with 8 bases between the two germline ends. CDR1 is GTSNPN, CDR2 SVGIG, per germline (reference sequence). CDR3 length equals 12 residues. This chain's CDR3 is CAWSVSWDEQYF. CDR3 coding DNA: TGTGCCTGGAGTGTTTCTTGGGACGAGCAGTACTTC.

This chain uses TRBV7-8 with TRBJ2-3, with D unclear. The germline V and J ends were trimmed by 4 bases and 2 bases, with 7 bases remaining between them. Germline values: CDR1 SGHVS, CDR2 FQNEAQ. The CDR3 loop spans 13 amino acids. The CDR3 region has the DNA TGTGCCAGCAGCTCCGGGTTCACAGATACGCAGTATTTT. Translating it yields CASSSGFTDTQYF.

This clone was seen only once. The chain links TRBV28 to TRBJ1-6; no clear D gene. Germline lookup yields CDR1 MDHEN and CDR2 SYDVKM. V was clipped by 5 bases and J by 9 bases, with 17 bases between them. The CDR3 loop spans 15 amino acids. This chain's CDR3 is CASSPTSGGGSPLHF. CDR3 DNA: TGTGCCAGCAGTCCCACGTCTGGCGGTGGTTCACCCCTCCACTTT.

This clone was picked up a small number of times. The V and J genes are TRBV19 and TRBJ2-5; the match to TRBD1 covers 8 bases. This CDR3 is built from 13 residues. Looked up from germline, CDR1 is LNHDA and CDR2 is SQIVND (reference sequence). With V trimmed by 4 bases and J by 5 bases, 3 bases remained unmatched. This CDR3 reads CASSTQGAETQYF. CDR3 DNA sequence: TGTGCCAGTAGTACGCAGGGGGCTGAGACCCAGTACTTC.

CDR3 DNA: TGTGCCAGCAGCTTGGGAGCCCCCCGGGATGAAAAACTGTTTTTT. Its translation: CASSLGAPRDEKLFF. The chain has TRBV5-4 and TRBJ1-4; no reliable D call. V dropped 0 bases and J dropped 6 bases, with 12 bases sitting between them. Germline V gene sequence: CDR1 SGHNT, CDR2 YYREEE (reference sequence). The CDR3 has 15 amino acids.

This clone is medium-sized. V is TRBV6-1 and J is TRBJ2-6; perhaps TRBD1 as D (6 bases). The germline V gene has CDR1 MNHNS and CDR2 SASEGT. V lost 0 bases and J 7 bases, leaving 19 bases between the germline ends. The CDR3 loop spans 18 amino acids. The CDR3 loop is CASSEATRVTGTANVLTF. CDR3 in DNA: TGTGCCAGCAGTGAAGCGACGAGGGTGACAGGCACTGCCAACGTCCTGACTTTC.

This clone was recorded many times. The chain recombines TRBV28 with TRBJ2-1, with 9 bases identical to TRBD2. Germline loops: CDR1 MDHEN, CDR2 SYDVKM. This CDR3 comprises 15 residues. The V and J ends lost 10 bases and 0 bases, in that order; junction bases with no gene match: 7. The CDR3 loop is CATKREVSSYNEQFF. The CDR3 bases are TGTGCCACTAAGCGGGAGGTTAGCTCCTACAATGAGCAGTTCTTC.

This clone has just a few counts. The chain combines TRBV5-1 with TRBJ1-1, with 7 nucleotides matching TRBD1. The junction had 2 bases not matched to a gene; V was cut back by 0 bases and J by 0 bases. The germline gives CDR1 SGHRS, CDR2 YFSETQ. The CDR3 runs to 15 residues. The CDR3: CASSLAGTVNTEAFF. CDR3 in DNA: TGCGCCAGCAGCTTGGCCGGGACAGTGAACACTGAAGCTTTCTTT.

This chain connects TRBV13 to TRBJ2-7; 8 bases agree with TRBD1. CDR3 size: 15 residues. V lost 5 bases and J lost 7; bases outside the gene matches: 13. In germline, CDR1 is PRHDT, CDR2 FYEKMQ (reference sequence). The CDR3 loop is CASSKGQDIPLEQYF. CDR3 in DNA: TGTGCCAGCAGCAAGGGACAGGACATACCGTTGGAGCAGTACTTC. Supplemented by reference TRBV13 and TRBJ2-7, the full variable domain reads AAGVIQSPRHLIKEKRETATLKCYPIPRHDTVYWYQQGPGQDPQFLISFYEKMQSDKGSIPDRFSAQQFSDYHSELNMSSLELGDSALYFCASSKGQDIPLEQYFGPGTRLTVT.

This chain joins TRBV5-6 and TRBJ1-1; tentative D call: TRBD1 (6 bases). The CDR3 consists of 14 residues. Trimming shortened V by 1 base and J by 4 bases, and 11 bases separated the two germline ends. Germline V gene sequence: CDR1 SGHDT, CDR2 YYEEEE. CDR3 in amino acids: CASSLNGQLTEAFF. DNA of the CDR3: TGTGCCAGCAGCTTGAATGGACAGCTCACTGAAGCTTTCTTT.

V and J are TRBV30 and TRBJ2-5; D perhaps matches TRBD2 (6 bases). V shed 2 bases and J shed 1 base, with 17 bases lying between them. The CDR3 contains 16 residues. Germline CDR1 reads GTSNPN; CDR2 reads SVGIG (reference sequence). The CDR3 region is CAWSPFGVAVQETQYF. The CDR3 DNA is TGTGCCTGGAGTCCTTTTGGAGTAGCGGTCCAAGAGACCCAGTACTTC.

This clone was counted a single time. V is TRBV25-1 and J is TRBJ2-4; 9 bases align to TRBD2. The CDR3 runs to 15 residues. J gave up 6 bases and V 3 bases, and 6 bases lay outside the gene matches. CDR1 is MGHDK, CDR2 SYGVNS, per germline. As DNA, the CDR3 is TGTGCCAGCAGTGACGCGGGGGGGCAGGCAAACATTCAGTACTTC. It specifies CASSDAGGQANIQYF.

The chain joins TRBV18 to TRBJ2-1; perhaps TRBD1 as D (7 bases). CDR3 length equals 15 residues. V shed 2 bases and J shed 6 bases, with 14 bases lying between them. Germline V gene sequence: CDR1 KGHSH, CDR2 LQKENI. The CDR3 sequence is CASSPSQGGPNEQFF. CDR3 DNA sequence: TGTGCCAGCTCACCATCCCAGGGGGGCCCCAATGAGCAGTTCTTC.

This rearrangement joins TRBV7-7 to TRBJ2-5, with 7 bases fitting TRBD2. The CDR3 has 15 residues. CDR1 and CDR2 from the germline V gene are SSHAT and FNYEAQ (reference sequence). The J segment lost 4 bases and the V segment lost 3 bases, leaving 8 bases of the junction unmatched. The CDR3 DNA sequence: TGTGCCAGCAGCTTTCTAGTAGCGGGCGGAGAGACCCAGTACTTC. Its translation is CASSFLVAGGETQYF.

This chain joins TRBV28 and TRBJ1-2, with no clear D. Germline CDR1 and CDR2: MDHEN and SYDVKM. CDR3 length: 13 residues. The V and J ends lost 6 bases and 7 bases respectively, with 15 bases between them. The CDR3 nucleotides are TGTGCCAGCAGATTAATGATGGATCGTGGCTACACCTTC. Protein sequence: CASRLMMDRGYTF.

For the CDR3, the DNA is TGCGCCAGCAGCTTTCCGGGACTAGCGGGAAGGGAGACCCAGTACTTC. Residues: CASSFPGLAGRETQYF. The chain is built from TRBV5-1 and TRBJ2-5; 13 bases align to TRBD2. Losses at the gene ends were 2 bases for V and 5 bases for J; bases not matched to a gene: 6. CDR1 SGHRS and CDR2 YFSETQ come from the germline V gene. This CDR3 region has 16 residues.

J is TRBJ2-1 and V is TRBV19; D possibly corresponds to TRBD1 (5 bases). Germline lookup yields CDR1 LNHDA and CDR2 SQIVND (reference sequence). Trimming removed 3 bases at V and 4 bases at J, with 10 bases between. The CDR3 runs 14 residues. The CDR3 sequence is CASSIIQGYNEQFF. As DNA, the CDR3 is TGTGCCAGTAGTATCATCCAGGGATACAATGAGCAGTTCTTC.

The rearrangement links TRBV7-8 to TRBJ1-2; D perhaps matches TRBD1 (6 bases). V lost 3 bases to trimming and J lost 3 bases, with 11 bases between them. CDR1 SGHVS and CDR2 FQNEAQ come from the germline V gene. CDR3 length: 14 amino acids. CDR3 coding DNA: TGTGCCAGCAGCTTGGGCAGGGGAGACTATGGCTACACCTTC. Residues: CASSLGRGDYGYTF.

V usage is TRBV2 and J usage is TRBJ1-4; D is unresolved. The CDR3 is 14 residues long. CDR1 SNHLY and CDR2 FYNNEI come from the germline V gene. Trimming removed 8 bases at V and 4 bases at J, with 14 bases between. The CDR3 DNA reads as TGTGCCAGCTCTTTGGGGAGAATTAATGAAAAACTGTTTTTT. This sequence encodes CASSLGRINEKLFF. Drawing the rest from reference TRBV2 and TRBJ1-4, the complete variable domain is EPEVTQTPSHQVTQMGQEVILRCVPISNHLYFYWYRQILGQKVEFLVSFYNNEISEKSEIFDDQFSVERPDGSNFTLKIRSTKLEDSAMYFCASSLGRINEKLFFGSGTQLSVL.